Following are 15 T cell receptor beta chains from one sample sequenced in a study of response to subunit inactivated influenza vaccine. TCRdb called the RT-PCR reads again in MiXCR, with one record for every CDR3 protein. The sample holds around 570,000 distinct CDR3 sequences, less than 8% seen once. The source material was PBMCs from blood, sampled less than 30 months after vaccination. Every receptor here comes from a man aged 45 to 70 who received an inactivated influenza vaccine.

This clonotype was seen ten or more times. V is TRBV29-1 and J is TRBJ1-4; unclear D gene. This CDR3 is 13 amino acids long. Trimming shortened V by 7 bases and J by 2 bases, and 11 bases separated the two germline ends. The germline CDR1 and CDR2 sequences are SQVTM and ANQGSEA. The CDR3 sequence is CSAQTGTNEKLFF. CDR3 DNA sequence: TGCAGCGCACAAACGGGCACTAATGAAAAACTGTTTTTT.

This clonotype occurred many times. This chain joins TRBV4-2 and TRBJ1-1, with D unresolved. Germline values: CDR1 LGHNA, CDR2 YNFKEQ. The CDR3 covers 14 residues. The V end was cut by 5 bases, the J end by 1 base, with 11 bases between. The CDR3 region is CASSVRGSNTEAFF. DNA of the CDR3: TGTGCCAGCAGCGTACGTGGATCGAACACTGAAGCTTTCTTT.

Many counts were recorded for this clonotype. The chain is built from TRBV7-2 and TRBJ1-1, with TRBD1 as a possible D gene (5 bases). V was cut by 4 bases and J by 5 bases, with 11 bases left in between. This CDR3 is 13 amino acids long. Germline V CDR1 and CDR2: SGHTA, FQGNSA. CDR3 bases: TGTGCCAGCAGCTCAGGGTTGTGGACTGAAGCTTTCTTT. Protein: CASSSGLWTEAFF.

This clonotype has only a few counts. The genes are TRBV3-1 and TRBJ2-5, with D tentatively TRBD1 (6 bases). The V end lost 2 bases, the J end lost 5 bases, and 12 bases lay between the germline ends. CDR3 length equals 14 residues. The germline CDR1 and CDR2 sequences are LGHDT and YNNKEL (reference sequence). CDR3 sequence: CASSQPGQQETQYF. CDR3 coding DNA: TGTGCCAGCAGCCAACCCGGACAGCAGGAGACCCAGTACTTC.

The rearrangement links TRBV5-1 to TRBJ2-2; D is ambiguous. CDR1 and CDR2 (germline): SGHRS, YFSETQ. This CDR3 comprises 15 residues. V was pared by 0 bases and J by 3 bases, with 9 bases between. The CDR3 reads CASSLVRPDTGELFF. The DNA of the CDR3 is TGCGCCAGCAGCTTGGTTAGGCCCGACACCGGGGAGCTGTTTTTT. Full variable domain (rest looked up from reference TRBV5-1 and TRBJ2-2): KAGVTQTPRYLIKTRGQQVTLSCSPISGHRSVSWYQQTPGQGLQFLFEYFSETQRNKGNFPGRFSGRQFSNSRSEMNVSTLELGDSALYLCASSLVRPDTGELFFGEGSRLTVL.

In DNA form, the CDR3 reads TGCAGCGCCGGGACTAGCGAGTACAATGAGCAGTTCTTC. Encoded protein: CSAGTSEYNEQFF. The chain recombines TRBV29-1 with TRBJ2-1; 10 positions match TRBD2. Germline V gene sequence: CDR1 SQVTM, CDR2 ANQGSEA. After removal of 7 bases from V and 4 bases from J, the junction contained 4 bases not matched to a gene. This CDR3 contains 13 residues.

This clonotype was observed many times. The chain recombines TRBV4-3 with TRBJ1-2; TRBD1 might be the D (6 bases). V lost 0 bases and J 6 bases, leaving 17 bases between the germline ends. From germline, CDR1 is LGHNA and CDR2 YSLEER. The CDR3 contains 16 residues. The CDR3 nucleotides read TGCGCCAGCAGCCAAGAATTTCCCGGGGCAGGGGATGGCTACACCTTC. It codes for CASSQEFPGAGDGYTF.

The chain has TRBV2 and TRBJ2-5, with a weak D call TRBD1 (5 bases). Trimming took 2 bases from V and 4 from J, leaving 11 bases between them. This CDR3 has 14 amino acids. Germline CDR1 and CDR2: SNHLY and FYNNEI. CDR3 coding DNA: TGTGCCAGCAGTGAATCTCAGGGTTTAGAGACCCAGTACTTC. Its translation is CASSESQGLETQYF.

This clonotype appeared many times. The chain has TRBV6-5 and TRBJ2-7; D call uncertain. Germline V lookup: CDR1 MNHEY, CDR2 SVGAGI. V shed 0 bases and J shed 8 bases, with 14 bases lying between them. This CDR3 has 14 amino acids. The CDR3 loop reads CASSYSGQNGQQYF. The CDR3, as DNA: TGTGCCAGCAGTTACTCGGGCCAGAATGGGCAGCAGTACTTC.

This clonotype was found many times. The CDR3 DNA is TGCGCCAGCAGCCAAGCTTGGGGAGAGACCCAGTACTTC. Translated: CASSQAWGETQYF. This sequence joins TRBV4-3 and TRBJ2-5; D remains ambiguous. Germline V CDR1 and CDR2: LGHNA, YSLEER. V was clipped by 1 base and J by 4 bases, with 7 bases between them. The CDR3 runs 13 residues.

Only a few counts were recorded for this clonotype. V gene TRBV7-9 combines with J gene TRBJ1-2; 9 bases match TRBD1. CDR3 length: 16 amino acids. Germline V gene sequence: CDR1 SEHNR, CDR2 FQNEAQ (reference sequence). Trimming took 3 bases from V and 5 from J; bases not matched to a gene: 10. CDR3 in DNA: TGTGCCAGCAGCTTCGACCCCGGGACAGGGACTTATGGCTACACCTTC. It encodes CASSFDPGTGTYGYTF.

This clonotype was seen more than once but under ten times. The rearrangement uses TRBV6-1 and TRBJ1-5; TRBD1 agrees at 7 bases. The V gene's germline CDR1 is MNHNS and CDR2 SASEGT. This CDR3 contains 13 residues. V dropped 8 bases and J dropped 5; count of bases not matched to a gene: 6. The CDR3 loop is CASGRGGYQPQHF. For the CDR3, the DNA is TGTGCCAGCGGGAGAGGGGGCTATCAGCCCCAGCATTTT.

V and J are TRBV20-1 and TRBJ1-1; 7 bases are shared with TRBD1. V dropped 3 bases and J dropped 8; count of bases not matched to a gene: 9. Germline CDR1 and CDR2: DFQATT and SNEGSKA (reference sequence). The CDR3 has 13 residues. CDR3 residues: CSARALQGLEAFF. As DNA, the CDR3 is TGCAGTGCTAGGGCATTACAGGGGTTAGAAGCTTTCTTT.

This clonotype was seen only a few times. This chain joins TRBV20-1 and TRBJ2-7, with TRBD2 identical over 15 bases. The CDR3 length is 15 residues. The germline CDR1 and CDR2 sequences are DFQATT and SNEGSKA (reference sequence). The V and J ends lost 4 bases and 1 base, in that order; junction bases with no gene match: 2. The CDR3 coding sequence is TGCAGTGCTACGGGACTAGCGGGAGGATCCTACGAGCAGTACTTC. This translates into CSATGLAGGSYEQYF.

This clonotype was picked up a small number of times. The chain joins TRBV3-1 to TRBJ2-5, with D tentatively TRBD1 (6 bases). V lost 0 bases and J 4 bases, leaving 12 bases between the germline ends. Germline V gene data show CDR1 as LGHDT and CDR2 as YNNKEL (reference sequence). This CDR3 has 15 amino acids. The CDR3 region has the DNA TGTGCCAGCAGCCAAGATCCCCGAGGGGGAGAGACCCAGTACTTC. The encoded protein is CASSQDPRGGETQYF.